The clone carrying this T cell receptor beta chain was detected once. This sample is part of a study of shared clonotypes between healthy human individuals. The repertoire was sequenced with immunoSEQ multiplex PCR; TCRdb's copy has only in-frame clones and lacks some. The sample holds about 1,900,000 clones, approximately 95% seen once. CD45RO-negative, CCR7-positively selected cells formed the naive CD8 fraction, excluding terminally differentiated effector memory CD45RA+ cells. Material for sequencing was naive CD8+ T cells sorted from blood. The source is a man between 18 and 35 years old in good health.

CDR3 bases: TGTGCCTGGAGTGTACTCGGGAGCGACCAAGAGACCCAGTACTTC. This gives the protein CAWSVLGSDQETQYF. The chain recombines TRBV30 with TRBJ2-5; a weak D match, TRBD2 (6 bases). This CDR3 region has 15 residues. The germline V gene has CDR1 GTSNPN and CDR2 SVGIG (reference sequence). V was trimmed by 0 bases and J by 0 bases, leaving 11 bases between them. The variable domain in full, completed from reference TRBV30 and TRBJ2-5, reads SQTIHQWPATLVQPVGSPLSLECTVEGTSNPNLYWYRQAAGRGLQLLFYSVGIGQISSEVPQNLSASRPQDRQFILSSKKLLLSDSGFYLCAWSVLGSDQETQYFGPGTRLLVL.